This TCR beta chain was recovered during a study of CD8 T cells in ankylosing spondylitis. Study conclusions and caveats: Seemingly distinctive of ankylosing spondylitis blood was a TCR beta motif formed by eight highly homologous variants.

In the case of this clonotype: Antigen: not known.

In germline, CDR1 is SQVTM, CDR2 ANQGSEA. V dropped 1 base and J dropped 7 bases, with 17 bases sitting between them. This CDR3 region has 15 residues. TCRdb analysed the 5' RACE reads with MiXCR anew, one entry per CDR3 protein. The sample lists roughly 700,000 distinct CDR3 sequences, roughly 19% occurring once. The origin of this receptor is a male donor with ankylosing spondylitis. The V and J genes are TRBV29-1 and TRBJ2-1; D might be TRBD1 (5 bases). The sample taken for sequencing was blood, either unsorted or a sorted T cell fraction (not recorded which). CDR3 in amino acids: CSVEGRIGVRNEQFF. CDR3 DNA sequence: TGCAGCGTTGAAGGCCGGATAGGGGTTCGGAATGAGCAGTTCTTC.